This T cell receptor beta chain was obtained from a study of Tregs in tolerant kidney transplant recipients. Study-level results: Validation in larger populations is needed because few patients were studied. Biological reproducibility was not directly addressed in this study. Tregs expanded with activated donor B cells seemed most donor-specific.

Unstimulated regulatory T cells (CD4+CD25+CD127-), CD4+CD25- non-regulatory cells, CD4 and CD8 cells were FACS-sorted from thawed PBMCs. This table comes from immunoSEQ multiplex PCR, and its TCRdb copy is limited to in-frame clones, with some not included. The sample shows tens of thousands of clones, and approximately 0.78% sits with its ten largest clones. This CDR3 region has 14 residues. The germline V and J ends were trimmed by 4 bases and 0 bases, with 9 bases remaining between them. Germline assignment: CDR1 SGHRS and CDR2 YFSETQ. A word on this clone: Its specificity is not known. The read stops 3 residues short of the end of the CDR3; the missing end is completed from the germline J gene.

Sequencing was performed on CD4+ T cells from blood, taken before the transplant. V usage is TRBV5-1 and J usage is TRBJ2-3; maybe TRBD1 (5 bases). This clonotype was sampled from a human donor who received a combined kidney and bone marrow transplant. The CDR3 is CASSPRTSTDTQYF. CDR3 DNA, as far as it was read: TGCGCCAGCAGCCCAAGGACAAGCACAGATACG.